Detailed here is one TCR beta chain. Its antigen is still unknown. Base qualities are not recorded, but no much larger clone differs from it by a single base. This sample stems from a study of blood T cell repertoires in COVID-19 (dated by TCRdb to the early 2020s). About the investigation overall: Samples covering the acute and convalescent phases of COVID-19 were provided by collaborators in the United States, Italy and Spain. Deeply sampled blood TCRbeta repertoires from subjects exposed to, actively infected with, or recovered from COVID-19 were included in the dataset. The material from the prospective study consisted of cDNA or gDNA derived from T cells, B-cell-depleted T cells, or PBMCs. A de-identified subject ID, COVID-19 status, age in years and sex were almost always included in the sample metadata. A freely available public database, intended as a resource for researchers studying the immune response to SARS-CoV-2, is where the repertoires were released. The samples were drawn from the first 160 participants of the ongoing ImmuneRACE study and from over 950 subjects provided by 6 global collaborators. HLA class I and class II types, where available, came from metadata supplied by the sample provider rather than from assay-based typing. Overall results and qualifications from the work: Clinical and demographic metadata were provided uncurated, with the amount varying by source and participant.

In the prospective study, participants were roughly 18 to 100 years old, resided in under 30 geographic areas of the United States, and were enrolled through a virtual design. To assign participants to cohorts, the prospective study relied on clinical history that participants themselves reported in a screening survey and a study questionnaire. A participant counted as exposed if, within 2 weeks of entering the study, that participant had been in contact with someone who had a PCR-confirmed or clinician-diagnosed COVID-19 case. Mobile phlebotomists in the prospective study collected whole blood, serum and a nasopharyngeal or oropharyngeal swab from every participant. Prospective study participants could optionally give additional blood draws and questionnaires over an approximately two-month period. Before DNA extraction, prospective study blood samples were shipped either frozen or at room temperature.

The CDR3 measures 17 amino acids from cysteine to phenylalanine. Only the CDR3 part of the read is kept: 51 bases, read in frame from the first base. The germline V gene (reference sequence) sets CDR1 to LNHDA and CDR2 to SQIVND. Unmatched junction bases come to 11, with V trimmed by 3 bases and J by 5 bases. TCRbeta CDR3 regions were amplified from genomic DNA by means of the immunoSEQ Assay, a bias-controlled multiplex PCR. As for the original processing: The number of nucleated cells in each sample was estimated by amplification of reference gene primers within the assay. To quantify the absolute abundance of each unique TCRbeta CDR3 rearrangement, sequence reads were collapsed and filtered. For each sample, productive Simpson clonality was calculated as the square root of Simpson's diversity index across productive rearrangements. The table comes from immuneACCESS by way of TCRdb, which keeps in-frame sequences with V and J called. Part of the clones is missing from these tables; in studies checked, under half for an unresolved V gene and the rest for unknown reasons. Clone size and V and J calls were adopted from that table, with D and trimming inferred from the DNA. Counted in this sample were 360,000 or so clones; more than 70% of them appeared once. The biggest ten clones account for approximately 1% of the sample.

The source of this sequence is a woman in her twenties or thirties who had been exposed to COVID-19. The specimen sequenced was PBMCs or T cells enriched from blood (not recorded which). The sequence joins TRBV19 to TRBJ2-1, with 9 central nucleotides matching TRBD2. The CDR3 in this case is CASSMGFSGGGNNEQFF. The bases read TGTGCCAGTAGTATGGGGTTTAGCGGGGGAGGGAACAATGAGCAGTTCTTC.